This T cell receptor beta chain was obtained from a study of blood T cell repertoires in COVID-19. Study-wide background: The United States, Italy and Spain were the sources of the acute and convalescent COVID-19 samples. In each case, the material was cDNA or gDNA derived from T cells, B-cell-depleted T cells, or PBMCs.

Methods used by the authors: From reference gene primer amplification, estimates of nucleated cell counts were derived. The method was immunoSEQ multiplex PCR; TCRdb's version includes in-frame clones alone and lacks a portion of them. Clone size and V and J calls were adopted from that table, with D and trimming inferred from the DNA. This table has 150,000 or so clones, around four fifths appearing once. The sequence came from a human donor in a cohort sampled during active COVID-19. The material sequenced was peripheral blood.

CDR3 sequence (DNA): TGTGCCAGCAGCCTCAGGACAGGGCCGAATGAAAAACTGTTTTTT. Translating gives CASSLRTGPNEKLFF. The genes are TRBV4-2 and TRBJ1-4, with 8 bases lining up with TRBD1. V was pared by 4 bases and J by 5 bases, with 6 bases of the junction left unmatched. Germline V CDR1 and CDR2: LGHNA, YNFKEQ. CDR3 size: 15 residues.